These T cell receptor beta chains were read from a single sample in a study of T cells after yellow fever vaccination. TCRdb redid the calling of the 5' RACE reads with MiXCR, one entry per CDR3 protein. The sample lists 25,000 to 30,000 distinct CDR3 sequences, approximately 6.5% occurring once. The sequencing used PBMCs, either bulk or a sorted T-cell subset (CD4+, CD8+, memory, or dextramer-sorted; not recorded which), collected on the day of the yellow fever booster vaccination. Receptor source: a man aged 25 to 40 who received the YFV17D yellow fever vaccine. The CDR3 runs from the conserved cysteine through the conserved F or W. Fields, in order: V gene, CDR3 length, clone size, J gene, D gene, CDR3 protein, CDR3 DNA. The D gene is left open where the match is weak. Rows give clone size only sometimes, using once, few, many, or a class for an expanded clone.

v_gene: TRBV7-2
len: 16
abundance: many
j_gene: TRBJ1-1
d_gene: NA
CDR3aa: CASNPPYPDRPTEAFF
CDR3nt: TGTGCCAGCAATCCTCCTTACCCGGACCGGCCCACTGAAGCTTTCTTT

v_gene: TRBV3-1
len: 15
abundance: NA
j_gene: TRBJ1-5
d_gene: TRBD1
CDR3aa: CASSQGTADNQPQHF
CDR3nt: TGTGCCAGCAGCCAGGGGACAGCCGACAATCAGCCCCAGCATTTT

v_gene: TRBV3-1
len: 11
abundance: many
j_gene: TRBJ2-1
d_gene: NA
CDR3aa: CASSLYDEQFF
CDR3nt: TGTGCCAGCAGCCTTTACGATGAGCAGTTCTTC

v_gene: TRBV6-5
len: 13
abundance: NA
j_gene: TRBJ1-5
d_gene: NA
CDR3aa: CASGRAHNQPQHF
CDR3nt: TGTGCCAGCGGCAGGGCCCACAATCAGCCCCAGCATTTT

v_gene: TRBV29-1
len: 14
abundance: NA
j_gene: TRBJ2-7
d_gene: TRBD1
CDR3aa: CSVVPQGANAAEYF
CDR3nt: TGCAGCGTTGTTCCCCAGGGGGCAAACGCCGCAGAGTACTTC

v_gene: TRBV5-1
len: 14
abundance: many
j_gene: TRBJ2-5
d_gene: TRBD2
CDR3aa: CASMSTSGKETQYF
CDR3nt: TGCGCCAGCATGTCGACTAGCGGAAAAGAGACCCAGTACTTC

v_gene: TRBV6-2/TRBV6-3
len: 15
abundance: NA
j_gene: TRBJ2-7
d_gene: NA
CDR3aa: CASSYLGVYSYEQYF
CDR3nt: TGTGCCAGCAGTTACTTGGGGGTCTACTCCTACGAGCAGTACTTC

v_gene: TRBV20-1
len: 15
abundance: NA
j_gene: TRBJ1-6
d_gene: NA
CDR3aa: CRAKAPGVSNSPLHF
CDR3nt: TGCAGGGCCAAGGCCCCGGGGGTGTCGAATTCACCCCTCCACTTT

v_gene: TRBV6-1
len: 14
abundance: few
j_gene: TRBJ1-6
d_gene: TRBD1
CDR3aa: CASKGQGDYSPLHF
CDR3nt: TGTGCCAGCAAGGGACAGGGTGATTATTCACCCCTCCACTTT

v_gene: TRBV6-5
len: 17
abundance: many
j_gene: TRBJ2-2
d_gene: TRBD1
CDR3aa: CASSYFSGTGGYGELFF
CDR3nt: TGTGCCAGCAGTTACTTCTCCGGGACAGGGGGTTACGGGGAGCTGTTTTTT

v_gene: TRBV2
len: 16
abundance: many
j_gene: TRBJ1-4
d_gene: NA
CDR3aa: CASSERQGRWSEKLFF
CDR3nt: TGTGCCAGCAGTGAAAGGCAGGGGAGATGGAGTGAAAAACTGTTTTTT

v_gene: TRBV5-1
len: 13
abundance: many
j_gene: TRBJ1-6
d_gene: NA
CDR3aa: CASSLVENSPLHF
CDR3nt: TGCGCCAGCAGCTTGGTCGAGAATTCACCCCTCCACTTT

v_gene: TRBV20-1
len: 12
abundance: many
j_gene: TRBJ2-3
d_gene: NA
CDR3aa: CSASPSTDTQYF
CDR3nt: TGCAGTGCTAGCCCTAGCACAGATACGCAGTATTTT

v_gene: TRBV4-3
len: 15
abundance: NA
j_gene: TRBJ1-2
d_gene: TRBD1
CDR3aa: CASSPRDPGQSGYTF
CDR3nt: TGCGCCAGCAGCCCCCGCGACCCGGGACAGTCGGGCTACACCTTC

v_gene: TRBV5-4
len: 14
abundance: many
j_gene: TRBJ2-5
d_gene: NA
CDR3aa: CAGLRAGEGETQYF
CDR3nt: TGTGCCGGACTTCGGGCGGGTGAGGGAGAGACCCAGTACTTC

v_gene: TRBV6-4
len: 16
abundance: many
j_gene: TRBJ1-2
d_gene: NA
CDR3aa: CASSDRCRTQNYGYTF
CDR3nt: TGTGCCAGCAGTGATAGATGCAGGACCCAAAACTATGGCTACACCTTC

v_gene: TRBV7-2
len: 16
abundance: many
j_gene: TRBJ2-1
d_gene: NA
CDR3aa: CASSLDFTGTNNEQFF
CDR3nt: TGTGCCAGCAGCTTAGACTTTACCGGGACCAACAATGAGCAGTTCTTC

v_gene: TRBV6-2/TRBV6-3
len: 14
abundance: many
j_gene: TRBJ2-2
d_gene: NA
CDR3aa: CASRSGTYTGELFF
CDR3nt: TGTGCCAGCAGGTCCGGGACGTACACCGGGGAGCTGTTTTTT

v_gene: TRBV6-2/TRBV6-3
len: 12
abundance: NA
j_gene: TRBJ2-7
d_gene: TRBD1
CDR3aa: CAIFQGAGEQYF
CDR3nt: TGTGCCATCTTCCAGGGGGCCGGCGAGCAGTACTTC

v_gene: TRBV20-1
len: 14
abundance: few
j_gene: TRBJ2-5
d_gene: NA
CDR3aa: CSARGEGTVETQYF
CDR3nt: TGCAGTGCTAGAGGAGAGGGGACGGTAGAGACCCAGTACTTC

v_gene: TRBV20-1
len: 12
abundance: NA
j_gene: TRBJ2-7
d_gene: NA
CDR3aa: CSASSPSYEQYF
CDR3nt: TGCAGTGCTAGTAGTCCCTCCTACGAGCAGTACTTC

v_gene: TRBV6-5
len: 15
abundance: many
j_gene: TRBJ2-3
d_gene: NA
CDR3aa: CASSYTHGDTDTQYF
CDR3nt: TGTGCCAGCAGTTACACGCATGGGGACACAGATACGCAGTATTTT

v_gene: TRBV7-9
len: 17
abundance: many
j_gene: TRBJ1-3
d_gene: NA
CDR3aa: CASNPPLPQSSGNTIYF
CDR3nt: TGTGCCAGCAATCCCCCCCTGCCCCAAAGCTCTGGAAACACCATATATTTT

v_gene: TRBV6-4
len: 15
abundance: many
j_gene: TRBJ2-1
d_gene: TRBD2
CDR3aa: CATSRLAGDYNEQFF
CDR3nt: TGTGCCACCTCTCGACTAGCGGGAGACTACAATGAGCAGTTCTTC

v_gene: TRBV5-1
len: 17
abundance: few
j_gene: TRBJ2-1
d_gene: TRBD2
CDR3aa: CASSLAVGLAGASEQFF
CDR3nt: TGCGCCAGCAGCTTGGCCGTCGGTCTAGCGGGAGCATCTGAGCAGTTCTTC

v_gene: TRBV3-1
len: 14
abundance: many
j_gene: TRBJ1-1
d_gene: TRBD1
CDR3aa: CASYQGEAGTEAFF
CDR3nt: TGTGCCAGCTATCAGGGGGAAGCGGGGACTGAAGCTTTCTTT

v_gene: TRBV4-1
len: 14
abundance: NA
j_gene: TRBJ2-5
d_gene: NA
CDR3aa: CASSQRTSQETQYF
CDR3nt: TGCGCCAGCAGCCAGCGCACTTCACAAGAGACCCAGTACTTC

v_gene: TRBV11-2
len: 14
abundance: NA
j_gene: TRBJ2-5
d_gene: TRBD2
CDR3aa: CASSLAGGGKTQYF
CDR3nt: TGTGCCAGCAGCTTAGCGGGAGGGGGAAAGACCCAGTACTTC

v_gene: TRBV20-1
len: 15
abundance: few
j_gene: TRBJ1-1
d_gene: NA
CDR3aa: CSAFTSGGAGTEAFF
CDR3nt: TGCAGTGCCTTCACCTCGGGGGGCGCGGGAACTGAAGCTTTCTTT

v_gene: TRBV30
len: 14
abundance: many
j_gene: TRBJ1-3
d_gene: NA
CDR3aa: CAWSVRTARNTIYF
CDR3nt: TGTGCCTGGAGTGTAAGGACAGCGAGAAACACCATATATTTT

v_gene: TRBV7-8
len: 11
abundance: many
j_gene: TRBJ2-7
d_gene: NA
CDR3aa: CASSLSIEQYF
CDR3nt: TGTGCCAGCAGCCTATCTATTGAGCAGTACTTC

v_gene: TRBV7-2
len: 18
abundance: few
j_gene: TRBJ2-5
d_gene: TRBD2
CDR3aa: CASSLAGAGTSASGAQYF
CDR3nt: TGTGCCAGCAGCTTAGCCGGAGCCGGGACTAGCGCGAGCGGGGCCCAGTACTTC

v_gene: TRBV10-1
len: 15
abundance: many
j_gene: TRBJ2-2
d_gene: NA
CDR3aa: CASSDGKAGTGELFF
CDR3nt: TGCGCCAGCAGTGATGGGAAAGCGGGTACCGGGGAGCTGTTTTTT

v_gene: TRBV6-2/TRBV6-3
len: 19
abundance: few
j_gene: TRBJ2-7
d_gene: NA
CDR3aa: CASNPGKGGEKTSFYEQYF
CDR3nt: TGTGCCAGCAACCCGGGGAAAGGCGGAGAAAAGACAAGTTTCTACGAGCAGTACTTC

v_gene: TRBV6-2/TRBV6-3
len: 18
abundance: many
j_gene: TRBJ2-2
d_gene: TRBD2
CDR3aa: CASSYSYSGAKHAGELFF
CDR3nt: TGTGCCAGCAGTTACTCCTACAGCGGGGCGAAACACGCCGGGGAGCTGTTTTTT

v_gene: TRBV7-8
len: 14
abundance: many
j_gene: TRBJ2-1
d_gene: TRBD2
CDR3aa: CASSPTSGRAEQFF
CDR3nt: TGTGCCAGCAGCCCCACTAGCGGGAGGGCTGAGCAGTTCTTC

v_gene: TRBV6-2/TRBV6-3
len: 12
abundance: many
j_gene: TRBJ1-2
d_gene: NA
CDR3aa: CASSYGNYGYTF
CDR3nt: TGTGCCAGCAGTTATGGGAACTATGGCTACACCTTC

v_gene: TRBV15
len: 16
abundance: NA
j_gene: TRBJ2-6
d_gene: NA
CDR3aa: CATSEHRDSGANVLTF
CDR3nt: TGTGCCACCAGCGAACACAGGGACTCTGGGGCCAACGTCCTGACTTTC

v_gene: TRBV10-3
len: 14
abundance: many
j_gene: TRBJ2-2
d_gene: NA
CDR3aa: CAIQSTGDTGELFF
CDR3nt: TGTGCCATTCAGTCTACGGGAGATACCGGGGAGCTGTTTTTT